Shown below are 28 T cell receptor beta chains from a single sample sequenced in a study of CD8 T cells in Susac syndrome. Random hexamers were used to reverse transcribe an amount of roughly 0.5 to 1 ug RNA. TCRdb fed the immunoSEQ multiplex PCR reads into MiXCR, producing one record per CDR3 protein. The sample lists 210,000 or so distinct CDR3 sequences, less than 95% occurring once. Sequenced: CD4+ T cells from PBMCs. The receptors here all came from a human donor with Susac syndrome.

This sequence joins TRBV7-6 and TRBJ2-7; TRBD1 matches 7 bases. With V trimmed by 5 bases and J by 2 bases, 3 bases remained unmatched. From germline, CDR1 is SGHVS and CDR2 FNYEAQ. The CDR3 is 13 amino acids. CDR3 in DNA: TGTGCCAGCAGCCTGACAGGGCCCTACGAGCAGTACTTC. Translating gives CASSLTGPYEQYF.

This clonotype was counted once. The gene calls are TRBV20-1 and TRBJ2-3, with TRBD1 as a possible D gene (6 bases). CDR1 and CDR2 (germline): DFQATT, SNEGSKA (reference sequence). Trimming removed 6 bases at V and 2 bases at J, with 12 bases between. This CDR3 spans 13 amino acids. The CDR3 protein is CSAKGHYTDTQYF. CDR3 DNA sequence: TGCAGTGCCAAGGGACATTACACAGATACGCAGTATTTT.

V is TRBV4-1 and J is TRBJ2-7, with TRBD1 identical over 9 bases. V lost 1 base and J lost 3; bases outside the gene matches: 4. Germline V lookup: CDR1 MGHRA, CDR2 YSYEKL. The CDR3 contains 15 residues. The CDR3 protein is CASSQAGTGIYEQYF. In DNA form, the CDR3 reads TGCGCCAGCAGCCAAGCCGGGACAGGGATCTACGAGCAGTACTTC.

The chain links TRBV27 to TRBJ1-6; 8 nucleotides agree with TRBD1. Germline loops: CDR1 MNHEY, CDR2 SMNVEV (reference sequence). CDR3 length: 15 amino acids. V dropped 3 bases and J dropped 14; count of bases not matched to a gene: 12. In nucleotides, the CDR3 is TGTGCCAGCAGTTTTTCGACAGGGGACCTTCTAGCCCTCCACTTT. Translating gives CASSFSTGDLLALHF.

V is TRBV7-6 and J is TRBJ2-1; 9 bases map to TRBD1. Trimming at V came to 3 bases and at J to 3 bases, leaving 3 bases not matched to a gene. The germline gives CDR1 SGHVS, CDR2 FNYEAQ. This CDR3 contains 15 residues. CDR3 loop: CASSFGTGRYNEQFF. The CDR3 bases are TGTGCCAGCAGCTTCGGGACAGGGCGCTACAATGAGCAGTTCTTC. Looking up the rest from reference TRBV7-6 and TRBJ2-1 gives the full variable domain: GAGVSQSPRYKVTKRGQDVALRCDPISGHVSLYWYRQALGQGPEFLTYFNYEAQQDKSGLPNDRFSAERPEGSISTLTIQRTEQRDSAMYRCASSFGTGRYNEQFFGPGTRLTVL.

The rearrangement links TRBV29-1 to TRBJ2-3; 7 bases align to TRBD1. The CDR3 length is 13 residues. Germline trimming cut 8 bases from V and 2 bases from J; bases unmatched to any gene: 7. Germline V gives CDR1 SQVTM, CDR2 ANQGSEA. CDR3 amino acids: CSSQGQITDTQYF. The CDR3 DNA is TGCAGCTCCCAGGGACAGATCACAGATACGCAGTATTTT.

The chain couples TRBV20-1 to TRBJ1-2; 7 nucleotides match TRBD1. After removal of 0 bases from V and 1 base from J, the junction contained 5 bases not matched to a gene. The CDR3 contains 15 residues. Germline V gene sequence: CDR1 DFQATT, CDR2 SNEGSKA (reference sequence). CDR3: CSARDRAGGNYGYTF. The CDR3, as DNA: TGCAGTGCTAGAGATAGGGCAGGGGGTAACTATGGCTACACCTTC.

The chain uses TRBV4-3 and TRBJ1-2; 7 nucleotides line up with TRBD1. The CDR3 covers 16 residues. The V segment lost 3 bases and the J segment 2 bases; nucleotides outside the gene matches: 9. CDR1 is LGHNA and CDR2 is YSLEER in the germline V gene. The CDR3 sequence is CASSQAPRDRNYGYTF. The CDR3 coding sequence is TGCGCCAGCAGCCAGGCTCCCCGGGACAGAAACTATGGCTACACCTTC.

This rearrangement joins TRBV20-1 to TRBJ2-1; no reliable D call. The CDR3 spans 14 residues. V was trimmed by 1 base and J by 7 bases, leaving 14 bases between them. CDR1 is DFQATT, CDR2 SNEGSKA, per germline (reference sequence). The CDR3 DNA reads as TGCAGTGCTAGAGCCCTTATACTAAGTAATGAGCAGTTCTTC. It is translated as CSARALILSNEQFF.

V usage is TRBV5-1 and J usage is TRBJ1-1; no clear D gene. The CDR3 has 14 amino acids. The germline CDR1 and CDR2 sequences are SGHRS and YFSETQ. V lost 0 bases and J lost 3, with 9 bases in between. The CDR3 protein is CASSLAVADTEAFF. As DNA, the CDR3 is TGCGCCAGCAGCTTGGCCGTGGCGGACACTGAAGCTTTCTTT.

The chain carries TRBV6-5 and TRBJ2-7; 10 nucleotides align to TRBD1. The trim removed 2 bases at V and 3 bases at J, leaving 4 bases unmatched. The CDR3 length is 15 residues. Germline V gives CDR1 MNHEY, CDR2 SVGAGI. The CDR3 region has the DNA TGTGCCAGCAGTTACATGGGGACAGGGGTCTACGAGCAGTACTTC. Its protein product is CASSYMGTGVYEQYF.

This chain joins TRBV14 and TRBJ2-7, with D possibly being TRBD1 (6 bases). V was clipped by 0 bases and J by 3 bases, with 9 bases between them. Germline-derived CDR1 and CDR2 are SGHDN and FVKESK. This CDR3 is built from 14 residues. CDR3 region: CASSQDRGVYEQYF. Written as DNA, the CDR3 is TGTGCCAGCAGCCAAGACAGGGGAGTCTACGAGCAGTACTTC. Filled out from reference TRBV14 and TRBJ2-7, the complete variable domain reads EAGVTQFPSHSVIEKGQTVTLRCDPISGHDNLYWYRRVMGKEIKFLLHFVKESKQDESGMPNNRFLAERTGGTYSTLKVQPAELEDSGVYFCASSQDRGVYEQYFGPGTRLTVT.

The J gene is TRBJ1-3, the V gene TRBV4-1, with D hard to call. Germline assignment: CDR1 MGHRA and CDR2 YSYEKL. Trimming stripped 0 bases from V and 0 bases from J, with 12 bases between. The CDR3 extends over 17 amino acids. The CDR3 sequence is CASSQDSTVHSGNTIYF. CDR3 nucleotide sequence: TGCGCCAGCAGCCAAGATTCTACAGTTCACTCTGGAAACACCATATATTTT.

The chain employs TRBV5-1 and TRBJ1-2; 8 bases are a match to TRBD1. V gave up 7 bases and J gave up 5 bases; unmatched junction bases: 10. Germline values: CDR1 SGHRS, CDR2 YFSETQ. The CDR3 runs 14 residues. CDR3 sequence: CASGEKQGGYGYTF. The CDR3 nucleotides are TGCGCCAGCGGCGAAAAACAGGGGGGGTATGGCTACACCTTC.

The genes are TRBV9 and TRBJ1-1, with no clear D. The V and J ends lost 3 bases and 2 bases respectively, with 20 bases between them. CDR1 is SGDLS and CDR2 is YYNGEE in the germline V gene. This CDR3 has 17 amino acids. DNA of the CDR3: TGTGCCAGCAGCGACCCCGGGATCACCGGGAGAAACACTGAAGCTTTCTTT. Amino acids: CASSDPGITGRNTEAFF.

V and J are TRBV7-9 and TRBJ1-1, with D perhaps matching TRBD1 (5 bases). The ends were cut back, 5 bases at V and 1 base at J, with 14 bases in the middle. The CDR3 length is 15 residues. Germline V gene data show CDR1 as SEHNR and CDR2 as FQNEAQ (reference sequence). The CDR3 spells CASSPRDLSNTEAFF. CDR3 coding DNA: TGTGCCAGCAGCCCTCGGGACCTTTCGAACACTGAAGCTTTCTTT.

V is TRBV12-3 or TRBV12-4 and J is TRBJ2-1; the D gene could be TRBD1 or TRBD2 (6 bases each). The germline V and J ends were trimmed by 3 bases and 6 bases, with 18 bases remaining between them. The CDR3 has 16 residues. The CDR3 protein is CASSLSSGRGLNEQFF. The CDR3 DNA reads as TGTGCCAGCAGTTTGAGTAGCGGCAGGGGCCTCAATGAGCAGTTCTTC.

V and J are TRBV5-1 and TRBJ2-1; D not certain. The germline gives CDR1 SGHRS, CDR2 YFSETQ. Trimming took 4 bases from V and 6 from J, leaving 17 bases between them. The CDR3 runs 15 residues. The chain's CDR3 is CASSPQESNGNEQFF. In DNA form, the CDR3 reads TGCGCCAGCAGCCCCCAAGAGAGCAATGGCAATGAGCAGTTCTTC.

CDR3 in amino acids: CASSLLQGPGYTF. The DNA for the CDR3 is TGTGCCAGCAGTTTGCTTCAGGGGCCTGGCTACACCTTC. This chain links TRBV28 with TRBJ1-2, with D possibly being TRBD1 (6 bases). Germline CDR1 MDHEN, CDR2 SYDVKM. The V end lost 3 bases, the J end lost 7 bases, and 12 bases lay between the germline ends. The CDR3 runs to 13 residues.

The rearrangement uses TRBV28 and TRBJ2-7; 11 bases align to TRBD1. J was trimmed by 2 bases and V by 6 bases; bases with no gene match: 3. Per germline, CDR1 MDHEN and CDR2 SYDVKM. This CDR3 has 14 residues. The DNA of the CDR3 is TGTGCCAGCAGGGGACAGGGGGACACCTACGAGCAGTACTTC. Translating it yields CASRGQGDTYEQYF.

The CDR3 coding sequence is TGCGCCAGCAGCCCGGAGGCAGGCAATTCACCCCTCCACTTT. It is translated as CASSPEAGNSPLHF. V gene TRBV5-1 combines with J gene TRBJ1-6; D remains unclear. Trimming pared 4 bases from V and 7 bases from J, leaving 12 bases between. Germline values: CDR1 SGHRS, CDR2 YFSETQ. The CDR3 has 14 residues.

The chain combines TRBV24-1 with TRBJ2-3; D is undetermined. The CDR3 consists of 16 residues. Germline CDR1 reads KGHDR; CDR2 reads SFDVKD. Deletions cut 6 bases from V and 0 bases from J, with 15 bases between. Here the CDR3 DNA reads TGTGCCACCAGTTCGACGTCCCCGTCTAGCACAGATACGCAGTATTTT. Its translation: CATSSTSPSSTDTQYF.

With regard to this clonotype: The germline gene is not matched at one end of the junction; a read error may be the cause. The chain uses TRBV4-1 and TRBJ1-1; tentative D call: TRBD1 (5 bases). The CDR3 contains 14 residues. Germline V lookup: CDR1 MGHRA, CDR2 YSYEKL. The CDR3 nucleotides read TGCGCCAGCAGCCAACAGGACCGGGGACCTGAATCTTTCTTT. Translated, it gives CASSQQDRGPESFF.

There are a few counts of this clonotype. The rearrangement uses TRBV5-4 and TRBJ1-4, with 9 bases that match TRBD1. From germline, CDR1 is SGHNT and CDR2 YYREEE (reference sequence). Trimming at V came to 1 base and at J to 8 bases, leaving 0 bases not matched to a gene. CDR3 length equals 13 residues. Written as DNA, the CDR3 is TGTGCCAGCAGCTTGACAGGGGGCGAAAAACTGTTTTTT. Protein: CASSLTGGEKLFF.

This clonotype was found once. The rearrangement joins TRBV9 to TRBJ1-2; possible D gene TRBD1, 5 bases. The CDR3 has 14 amino acids. Germline CDR1 is SGDLS and CDR2 is YYNGEE. V was trimmed by 3 bases and J by 2 bases, leaving 11 bases between them. DNA for the CDR3: TGTGCCAGCAGCGAAACAGGAGTCAACTATGGCTACACCTTC. Its protein is CASSETGVNYGYTF.

Regarding this clonotype: An end of the junction differs from the germline gene, which may be a read error. The chain couples TRBV7-8 to TRBJ2-5; tentatively, D is TRBD1 or TRBD2 (5 bases each). Per germline, CDR1 SGHVS and CDR2 FQNEAQ. The length of the CDR3 is 13 residues. The DNA for the CDR3 is TGTGCCAGCAGCTTAGACCCACAGACCCCGGGACACTTC. Protein product: CASSLDPQTPGHF.

V is TRBV5-1 and J is TRBJ2-3; tentative D call: TRBD2 (6 bases). Per the germline V gene, CDR1 is SGHRS and CDR2 is YFSETQ. The CDR3 is made up of 14 amino acids. Trimming shortened V by 5 bases and J by 1 base, and 11 bases separated the two germline ends. The CDR3 coding sequence is TGCGCCAGCAGTCAGCGGGCTGGCACAGATACGCAGTATTTT. The encoded protein is CASSQRAGTDTQYF.

This clonotype appeared once. The chain couples TRBV6-2 or TRBV6-3 to TRBJ2-1, with 7 positions matching TRBD1. The CDR3 is 14 amino acids. Germline assignment: CDR1 MNHEY and CDR2 SVGEGT. Trimming took 5 bases from V and 5 from J; bases not matched to a gene: 6. In DNA, the CDR3 is TGTGCCAGCAGTGGGACAGTCTACGACAATGAGCAGTTCTTC. Residues: CASSGTVYDNEQFF.